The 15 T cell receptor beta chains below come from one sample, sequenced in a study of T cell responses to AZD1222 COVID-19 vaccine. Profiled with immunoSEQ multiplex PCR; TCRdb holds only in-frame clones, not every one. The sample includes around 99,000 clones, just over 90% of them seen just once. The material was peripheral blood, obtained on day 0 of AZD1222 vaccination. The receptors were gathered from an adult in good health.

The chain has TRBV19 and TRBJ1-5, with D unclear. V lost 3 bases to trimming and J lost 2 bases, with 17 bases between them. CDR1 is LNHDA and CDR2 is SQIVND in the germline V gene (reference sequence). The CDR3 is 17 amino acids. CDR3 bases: TGTGCCAGTAGTATGGAACGGCCGGGCTGGGGCAATCAGCCCCAGCATTTT. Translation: CASSMERPGWGNQPQHF.

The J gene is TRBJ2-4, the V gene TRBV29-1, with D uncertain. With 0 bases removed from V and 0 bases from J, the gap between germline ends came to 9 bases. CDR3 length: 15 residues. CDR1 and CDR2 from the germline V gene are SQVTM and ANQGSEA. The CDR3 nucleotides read TGCAGCGTTGAAGATTCAAGCCTAGCCAAAAACATTCAGTACTTC. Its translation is CSVEDSSLAKNIQYF.

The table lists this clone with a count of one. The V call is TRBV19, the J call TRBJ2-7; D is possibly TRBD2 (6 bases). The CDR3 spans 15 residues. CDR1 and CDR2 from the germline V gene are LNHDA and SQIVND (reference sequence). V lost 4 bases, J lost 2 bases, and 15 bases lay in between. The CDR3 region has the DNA TGTGCCAGTAGTAATTATGCGGGACCTACCTACGAGCAGTACTTC. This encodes CASSNYAGPTYEQYF.

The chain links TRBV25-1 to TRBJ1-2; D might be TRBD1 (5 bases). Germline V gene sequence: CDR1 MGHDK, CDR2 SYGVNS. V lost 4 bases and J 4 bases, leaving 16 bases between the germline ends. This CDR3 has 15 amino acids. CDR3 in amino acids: CASSAPGGSPYGYTF. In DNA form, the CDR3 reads TGTGCCAGCAGTGCCCCCGGGGGGTCCCCCTATGGCTACACCTTC.

For the CDR3, the DNA is TGTGCCAGCTCACCAGAACTAGCGGGCTCCTACAATGAGCAGTTCTTC. Translating gives CASSPELAGSYNEQFF. This rearrangement joins TRBV18 to TRBJ2-1, with TRBD2 matching 9 bases. Looked up from germline, CDR1 is KGHSH and CDR2 is LQKENI. The V and J ends lost 2 bases and 0 bases, in that order; junction bases with no gene match: 2. The CDR3 is 16 amino acids.

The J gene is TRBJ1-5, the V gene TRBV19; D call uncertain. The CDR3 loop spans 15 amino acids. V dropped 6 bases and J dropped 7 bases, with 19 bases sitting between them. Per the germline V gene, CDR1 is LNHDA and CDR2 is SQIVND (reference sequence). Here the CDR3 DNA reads TGTGCCAGTAGCAGCCGAGGCATTTCAAGCCAGCCCCAGCATTTT. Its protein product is CASSSRGISSQPQHF. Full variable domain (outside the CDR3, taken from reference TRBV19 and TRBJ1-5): DGGITQSPKYLFRKEGQNVTLSCEQNLNHDAMYWYRQDPGQGLRLIYYSQIVNDFQKGDIAEGYSVSREKKESFPLTVTSAQKNPTAFYLCASSSRGISSQPQHFGDGTRLSIL.

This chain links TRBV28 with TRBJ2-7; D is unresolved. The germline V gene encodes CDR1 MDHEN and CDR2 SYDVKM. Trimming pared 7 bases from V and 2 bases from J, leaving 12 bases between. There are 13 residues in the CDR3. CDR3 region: CASKLTGTYEQYF. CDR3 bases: TGTGCCAGCAAATTGACGGGTACCTACGAGCAGTACTTC.

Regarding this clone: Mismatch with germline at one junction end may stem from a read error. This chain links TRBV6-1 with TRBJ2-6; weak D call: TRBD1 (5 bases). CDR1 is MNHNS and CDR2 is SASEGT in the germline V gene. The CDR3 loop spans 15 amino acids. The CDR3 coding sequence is TGTGCCAGCAGTGAACGACTCTCTGGGGCCGACGTCCTGACTTTC. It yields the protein CASSERLSGADVLTF.

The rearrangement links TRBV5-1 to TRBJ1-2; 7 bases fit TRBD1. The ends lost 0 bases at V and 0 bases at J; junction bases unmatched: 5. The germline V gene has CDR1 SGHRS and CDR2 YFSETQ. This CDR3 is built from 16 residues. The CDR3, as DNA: TGCGCCAGCAGCTTGGGACAGGGAAAAGCTAACTATGGCTACACCTTC. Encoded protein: CASSLGQGKANYGYTF. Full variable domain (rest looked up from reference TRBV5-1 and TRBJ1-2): KAGVTQTPRYLIKTRGQQVTLSCSPISGHRSVSWYQQTPGQGLQFLFEYFSETQRNKGNFPGRFSGRQFSNSRSEMNVSTLELGDSALYLCASSLGQGKANYGYTFGSGTRLTVV.

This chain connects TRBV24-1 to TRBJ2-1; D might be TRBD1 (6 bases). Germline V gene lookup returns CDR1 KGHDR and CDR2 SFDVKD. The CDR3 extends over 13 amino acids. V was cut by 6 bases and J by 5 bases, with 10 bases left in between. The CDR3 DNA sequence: TGTGCCACCAGTCGTGCAGGGGACAATGAGCAGTTCTTC. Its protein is CATSRAGDNEQFF.

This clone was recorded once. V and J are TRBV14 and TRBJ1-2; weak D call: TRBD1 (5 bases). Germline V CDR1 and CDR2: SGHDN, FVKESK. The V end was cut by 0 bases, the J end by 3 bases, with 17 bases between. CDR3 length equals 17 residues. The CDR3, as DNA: TGTGCCAGCAGCCAAGATGAGGCCGACAGCCTTTACTATGGCTACACCTTC. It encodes CASSQDEADSLYYGYTF. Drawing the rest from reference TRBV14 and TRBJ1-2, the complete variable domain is EAGVTQFPSHSVIEKGQTVTLRCDPISGHDNLYWYRRVMGKEIKFLLHFVKESKQDESGMPNNRFLAERTGGTYSTLKVQPAELEDSGVYFCASSQDEADSLYYGYTFGSGTRLTVV.

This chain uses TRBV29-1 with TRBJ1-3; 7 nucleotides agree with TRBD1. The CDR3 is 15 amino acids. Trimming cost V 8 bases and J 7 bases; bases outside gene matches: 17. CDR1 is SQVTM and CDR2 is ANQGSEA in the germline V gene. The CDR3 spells CSFDIKGGNGNTIYF. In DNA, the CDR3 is TGCAGCTTCGACATAAAAGGGGGCAATGGCAACACCATATATTTT.

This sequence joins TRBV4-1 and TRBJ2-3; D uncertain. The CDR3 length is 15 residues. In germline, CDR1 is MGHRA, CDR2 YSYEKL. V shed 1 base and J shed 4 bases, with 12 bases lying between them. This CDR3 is CASSQAGRVADTQYF. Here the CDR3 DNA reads TGCGCCAGCAGCCAAGCCGGAAGGGTCGCAGATACGCAGTATTTT.

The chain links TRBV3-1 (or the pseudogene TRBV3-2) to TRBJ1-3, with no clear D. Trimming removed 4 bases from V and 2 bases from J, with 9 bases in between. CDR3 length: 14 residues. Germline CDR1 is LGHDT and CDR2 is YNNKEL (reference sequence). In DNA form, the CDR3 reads TGTGCCAGCAGCCCCGACTCTACTGGAAACACCATATATTTT. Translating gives CASSPDSTGNTIYF.

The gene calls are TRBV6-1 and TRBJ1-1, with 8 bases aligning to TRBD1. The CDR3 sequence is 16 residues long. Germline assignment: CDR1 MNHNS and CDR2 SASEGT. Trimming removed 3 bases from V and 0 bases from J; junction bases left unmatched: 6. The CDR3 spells CASSEGDRFMNTEAFF. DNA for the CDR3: TGTGCCAGCAGTGAGGGGGACAGGTTCATGAACACTGAAGCTTTCTTT.